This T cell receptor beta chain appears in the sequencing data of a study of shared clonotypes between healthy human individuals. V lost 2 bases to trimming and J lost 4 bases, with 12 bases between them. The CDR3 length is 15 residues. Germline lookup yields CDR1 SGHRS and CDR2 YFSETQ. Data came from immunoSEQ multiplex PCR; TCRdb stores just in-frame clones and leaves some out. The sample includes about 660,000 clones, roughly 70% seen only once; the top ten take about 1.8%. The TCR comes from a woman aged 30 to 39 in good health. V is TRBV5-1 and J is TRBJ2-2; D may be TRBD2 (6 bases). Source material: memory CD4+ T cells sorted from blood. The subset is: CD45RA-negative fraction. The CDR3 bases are TGCGCCAGCAGCTTTGGAGGGTCGAGCACCGGGGAGCTGTTTTTT. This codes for CASSFGGSSTGELFF.